This T cell receptor (beta chain) was documented in a study of blood T cell repertoires in COVID-19. Overall study context: COVID-19 samples, acute and convalescent, were from the United States, Italy and Spain. In each case, the material was cDNA or gDNA derived from T cells, B-cell-depleted T cells, or PBMCs.

Trimming removed 4 bases at V and 4 bases at J, with 18 bases between. Germline V gene sequence: CDR1 LNHDA, CDR2 SQIVND (reference sequence). The CDR3 runs 16 residues. Original handling: Amplification with reference gene primers provided the estimates of nucleated cell counts. Here immunoSEQ multiplex PCR was the method, and the copy in TCRdb shows in-frame clones only, minus some. The V and J calls and clone size are taken from that table; D and trimming were inferred from the DNA. The repertoire holds some 220,000 clones, with around 80% as singletons. Sequenced material: peripheral blood. The clonotype was recovered from a woman in her seventies with acute or convalescent COVID-19. The genes are TRBV19 and TRBJ2-3; possible D gene TRBD2, 6 bases. The CDR3 DNA sequence: TGTGCCAGTAGTACGCCCCGGAGGGCTGGGGCAGATACGCAGTATTTT. Residues: CASSTPRRAGADTQYF.